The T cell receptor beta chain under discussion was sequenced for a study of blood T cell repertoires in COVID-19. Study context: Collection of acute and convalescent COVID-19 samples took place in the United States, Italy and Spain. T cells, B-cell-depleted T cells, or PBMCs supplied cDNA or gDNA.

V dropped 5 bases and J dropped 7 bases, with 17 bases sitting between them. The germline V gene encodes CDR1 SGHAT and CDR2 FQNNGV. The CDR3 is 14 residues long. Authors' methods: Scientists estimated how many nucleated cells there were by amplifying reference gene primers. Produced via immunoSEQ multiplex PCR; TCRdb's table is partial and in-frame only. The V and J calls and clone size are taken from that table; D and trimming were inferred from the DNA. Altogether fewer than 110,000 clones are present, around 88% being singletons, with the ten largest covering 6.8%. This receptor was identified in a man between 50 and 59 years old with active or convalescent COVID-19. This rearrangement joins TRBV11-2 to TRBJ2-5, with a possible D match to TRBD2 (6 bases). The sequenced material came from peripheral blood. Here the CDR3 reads CASSLSGRRVTQYF. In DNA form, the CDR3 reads TGTGCCAGCAGCCTCAGCGGCAGGAGGGTGACCCAGTACTTC. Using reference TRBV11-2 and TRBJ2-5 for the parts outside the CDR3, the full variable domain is EAGVAQSPRYKIIEKRQSVAFWCNPISGHATLYWYQQILGQGPKLLIQFQNNGVVDDSQLPKDRFSAERLKGVDSTLKIQPAKLEDSAVYLCASSLSGRRVTQYFGPGTRLLVL.